The 21 T cell receptor beta chains below were found in one sample sequenced in a study of CD8 T cells in Susac syndrome. RNA totalling about 0.45 to 1 ug underwent reverse transcription with random hexamers. MiXCR was run by TCRdb on the immunoSEQ multiplex PCR reads, yielding one entry per CDR3 protein. The table includes about 130,000 distinct CDR3 sequences, around 80% detected once. Input material: CD8+ T cells from PBMCs. Every receptor here comes from a human donor with multiple sclerosis.

This clonotype was seen once. For the CDR3, the DNA is TGCGCCAGCAGCTTGGGCTCAGGGGAAGGCTACACCTTC. Protein: CASSLGSGEGYTF. V and J are TRBV5-1 and TRBJ1-2; the D gene is possibly TRBD1 (6 bases). With 0 bases removed from V and 8 bases from J, the gap between germline ends came to 11 bases. CDR1 is SGHRS, CDR2 YFSETQ, per germline. The CDR3 is 13 amino acids.

V and J are TRBV4-3 and TRBJ2-1; TRBD2 aligns across 8 bases. V shed 0 bases and J 8 bases; nucleotides not matched to a gene: 9. CDR1 and CDR2 (germline): LGHNA, YSLEER. The CDR3 runs 16 residues. CDR3 bases: TGCGCCAGCAGCCAAGACGCCAGCGGGAGTGCTTATGAGCAGTTCTTC. This sequence encodes CASSQDASGSAYEQFF.

The gene calls are TRBV7-9 and TRBJ1-2; no reliable D call. V was pared by 8 bases and J by 8 bases, with 15 bases between. CDR3 size: 12 residues. Germline V lookup: CDR1 SEHNR, CDR2 FQNEAQ (reference sequence). The CDR3 protein is CASFSGIGGYTF. The CDR3, as DNA: TGTGCCAGCTTCTCGGGGATCGGGGGCTACACCTTC. Drawing the rest from reference TRBV7-9 and TRBJ1-2, the complete variable domain is DTGVSQNPRHKITKRGQNVTFRCDPISEHNRLYWYRQTLGQGPEFLTYFQNEAQLEKSRLLSDRFSAERPKGSFSTLEIQRTEQGDSAMYLCASFSGIGGYTFGSGTRLTVV.

CDR3 in DNA: TGTGCCAGCAGTGAAGGACCGGGACTAGCCGATTACGAGCAGTACTTC. Protein: CASSEGPGLADYEQYF. This chain connects TRBV2 to TRBJ2-7; 9 bases match TRBD2. V lost 1 base to trimming and J lost 4 bases; unmatched junction nucleotides: 8. CDR3 length equals 16 residues. The V gene's germline CDR1 is SNHLY and CDR2 FYNNEI.

The chain has TRBV6-5 and TRBJ1-1, with a weak D call TRBD1 (5 bases). Germline values: CDR1 MNHEY, CDR2 SVGAGI. CDR3 size: 12 residues. V was trimmed by 6 bases and J by 6 bases, leaving 11 bases between them. The CDR3 reads CASSYGGAEAFF. In DNA form, the CDR3 reads TGTGCCAGCAGCTACGGGGGGGCTGAAGCTTTCTTT.

The chain is built from TRBV6-5 and TRBJ1-2; D remains unclear. Trimming took off 0 bases at V and 6 bases at J, with 11 bases between the two ends. Germline assignment: CDR1 MNHEY and CDR2 SVGAGI. The CDR3 is made up of 14 amino acids. The CDR3 loop reads CASSYSWGVDGYTF. CDR3 coding DNA: TGTGCCAGCAGTTACTCGTGGGGAGTGGATGGCTACACCTTC.

This clonotype has a single count. This rearrangement joins TRBV5-1 to TRBJ2-7; possible D gene TRBD2, 6 bases. The CDR3 runs to 15 residues. Per germline, CDR1 SGHRS and CDR2 YFSETQ. The germline V and J ends were trimmed by 4 bases and 2 bases, with 16 bases remaining between them. The CDR3 nucleotides are TGCGCCAGCAGCCCCGGTCGGGGGAGGCCCTACGAGCAGTACTTC. This codes for CASSPGRGRPYEQYF.

This chain links TRBV5-1 with TRBJ2-7; D is possibly TRBD2 (5 bases). Germline V gene lookup returns CDR1 SGHRS and CDR2 YFSETQ. The CDR3 consists of 12 residues. With 6 bases removed from V and 3 bases from J, the gap between germline ends came to 10 bases. CDR3 DNA sequence: TGCGCCAGCAAGGCCGGGGACTACGAGCAGTACTTC. It encodes CASKAGDYEQYF. Drawing the rest from reference TRBV5-1 and TRBJ2-7, the complete variable domain is KAGVTQTPRYLIKTRGQQVTLSCSPISGHRSVSWYQQTPGQGLQFLFEYFSETQRNKGNFPGRFSGRQFSNSRSEMNVSTLELGDSALYLCASKAGDYEQYFGPGTRLTVT.

The chain carries TRBV4-1 and TRBJ2-7; TRBD1 or TRBD2 may be the D gene (7 bases each). This CDR3 has 13 amino acids. Per germline, CDR1 MGHRA and CDR2 YSYEKL. CDR3 sequence (DNA): TGCGCTACCAGGGGGGGGTCACCCTACGAGCAGTACTTC. Its protein product is CATRGGSPYEQYF.

Only a few counts were recorded for this clonotype. The chain joins TRBV19 to TRBJ1-1; D ambiguous. Per germline, CDR1 LNHDA and CDR2 SQIVND (reference sequence). The CDR3 runs to 11 residues. V lost 8 bases and J lost 7, with 11 bases in between. CDR3: CASGYSIEAFF. The DNA of the CDR3 is TGTGCCAGTGGATACAGCATTGAAGCTTTCTTT. Full variable domain (missing parts from reference TRBV19 and TRBJ1-1): DGGITQSPKYLFRKEGQNVTLSCEQNLNHDAMYWYRQDPGQGLRLIYYSQIVNDFQKGDIAEGYSVSREKKESFPLTVTSAQKNPTAFYLCASGYSIEAFFGQGTRLTVV.

The V call is TRBV29-1, the J call TRBJ2-1, with D perhaps matching TRBD2 (5 bases). The germline gives CDR1 SQVTM, CDR2 ANQGSEA. The CDR3 consists of 12 residues. Trimming stripped 4 bases from V and 1 base from J, with 5 bases between. Written as DNA, the CDR3 is TGCAGCGTTGGCGGGTCCTACAATGAGCAGTTCTTC. This sequence encodes CSVGGSYNEQFF.

This clonotype was seen a few times. The V gene is TRBV6-2 or TRBV6-3, the J gene TRBJ2-7; 12 nucleotides line up with TRBD2. The CDR3 is made up of 19 amino acids. Germline-derived CDR1 and CDR2 are MNHEY and SVGEGT. With 2 bases clipped from V and 4 bases from J, the junction kept 15 bases outside the gene matches. Here the CDR3 reads CASSYRIGWTSGDPYEQYV. The CDR3 DNA reads as TGTGCCAGCAGTTACCGGATCGGATGGACTAGCGGGGACCCTTACGAGCAGTACGTC.

The chain carries TRBV7-2 and TRBJ1-3; D is unclear. The CDR3 is 16 amino acids. Deletions cut 5 bases from V and 8 bases from J, with 22 bases between. Germline V lookup: CDR1 SGHTA, CDR2 FQGNSA. The DNA of the CDR3 is TGTGCCAGCAGCCCACGCTTCGGGCAGGAGGCACACACCATATATTTT. This sequence encodes CASSPRFGQEAHTIYF.

The rearrangement uses TRBV7-9 and TRBJ2-3; maybe TRBD2 (6 bases). The germline V gene has CDR1 SEHNR and CDR2 FQNEAQ (reference sequence). Trimming removed 8 bases at V and 0 bases at J, with 18 bases between. The length of the CDR3 is 16 residues. The CDR3, as DNA: TGTGCCAGCGTACCGGCGGGGCACTTAAGCACAGATACGCAGTATTTT. Encoded protein: CASVPAGHLSTDTQYF.

V is TRBV27 and J is TRBJ2-7; 9 nucleotides line up with TRBD1. The CDR3 consists of 14 residues. V lost 3 bases to trimming and J lost 4 bases; unmatched junction nucleotides: 4. Germline V gives CDR1 MNHEY, CDR2 SMNVEV (reference sequence). The CDR3, as DNA: TGTGCCAGCAGTTTTCGGGACAGGGTGTACGAGCAGTACTTC. It is translated as CASSFRDRVYEQYF.

The rearrangement links TRBV2 to TRBJ1-1, with TRBD1 as a possible D gene (5 bases). Germline V lookup: CDR1 SNHLY, CDR2 FYNNEI. V was trimmed by 0 bases and J by 1 base, leaving 9 bases between them. The CDR3 covers 15 residues. The CDR3 DNA reads TGTGCCAGCAGTGAAGCTAGGGGAAAGAACACTGAAGCTTTCTTT. Amino acid sequence: CASSEARGKNTEAFF.

V is TRBV4-3 and J is TRBJ1-1; D uncertain. Germline-derived CDR1 and CDR2 are LGHNA and YSLEER. This CDR3 region has 16 residues. V lost 0 bases and J 1 base, leaving 12 bases between the germline ends. The CDR3: CASSQDFSEKNTEAFF. In DNA form, the CDR3 reads TGCGCCAGCAGCCAAGATTTCTCGGAGAAGAACACTGAAGCTTTCTTT.

This chain joins TRBV28 and TRBJ1-2, with 7 bases fitting TRBD1. V gave up 11 bases and J gave up 6 bases; unmatched junction bases: 9. Germline V gene lookup returns CDR1 MDHEN and CDR2 SYDVKM. CDR3 size: 12 residues. CDR3 sequence reads: CAGRDRTNGYTF. Written as DNA, the CDR3 is TGTGCCGGCCGGGACAGAACTAATGGCTACACCTTC.

V usage is TRBV2 and J usage is TRBJ2-7; D may be TRBD1 or TRBD2 (5 bases each). In germline, CDR1 is SNHLY, CDR2 FYNNEI. The length of the CDR3 is 12 residues. Between the trimmed V and J ends, which lost 10 bases and 3 bases, there was a span of 13 bases. This CDR3 reads CAIHGTGYEQYV. The CDR3 DNA reads TGTGCCATTCACGGGACGGGCTACGAGCAGTACGTC.

This clonotype was found once. This chain links TRBV7-2 with TRBJ2-1; maybe TRBD2 (6 bases). CDR1 is SGHTA, CDR2 FQGNSA, per germline. The CDR3 runs to 14 residues. Between the trimmed V and J ends, which lost 8 bases and 8 bases, there was a span of 19 bases. The CDR3 sequence: CASSRLVLGDEQFF. The CDR3, as DNA: TGTGCCAGCTCGAGACTAGTCCTTGGCGATGAGCAGTTCTTC.

V is TRBV11-2 and J is TRBJ2-2; D gene ambiguous. The ends were cut back, 1 base at V and 4 bases at J, with 7 bases in the middle. The CDR3 is made up of 14 amino acids. Per the germline V gene, CDR1 is SGHAT and CDR2 is FQNNGV. CDR3 residues: CASSLAWTTGELFF. Written as DNA, the CDR3 is TGTGCCAGCAGCTTAGCCTGGACCACCGGGGAGCTGTTTTTT.